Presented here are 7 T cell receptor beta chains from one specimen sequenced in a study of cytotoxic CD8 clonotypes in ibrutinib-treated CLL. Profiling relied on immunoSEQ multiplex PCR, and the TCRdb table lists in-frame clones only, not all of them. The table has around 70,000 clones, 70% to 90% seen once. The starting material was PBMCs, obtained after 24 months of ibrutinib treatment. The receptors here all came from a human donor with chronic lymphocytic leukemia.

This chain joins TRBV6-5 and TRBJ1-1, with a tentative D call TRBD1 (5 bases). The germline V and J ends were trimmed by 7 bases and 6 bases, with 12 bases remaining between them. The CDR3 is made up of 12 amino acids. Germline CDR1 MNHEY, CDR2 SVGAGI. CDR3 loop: CASNSGLAEAFF. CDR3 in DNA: TGTGCCAGCAACTCAGGGTTGGCTGAAGCTTTCTTT.

The CDR3 DNA is TGTGCCAGCTCACCAAGCAGAAGCTCTGGGGCCAACGTCCTGACTTTC. Encoded protein: CASSPSRSSGANVLTF. The genes are TRBV18 and TRBJ2-6; no definite D call. V dropped 2 bases and J dropped 0 bases, with 8 bases sitting between them. Germline CDR1 KGHSH, CDR2 LQKENI. The CDR3 totals 16 residues.

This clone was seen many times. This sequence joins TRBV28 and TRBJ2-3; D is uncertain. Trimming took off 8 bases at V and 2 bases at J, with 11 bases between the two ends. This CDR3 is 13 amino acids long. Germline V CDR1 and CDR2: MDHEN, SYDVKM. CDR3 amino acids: CASLDRATDTQYF. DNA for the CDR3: TGTGCCAGCTTGGACCGAGCCACAGATACGCAGTATTTT.

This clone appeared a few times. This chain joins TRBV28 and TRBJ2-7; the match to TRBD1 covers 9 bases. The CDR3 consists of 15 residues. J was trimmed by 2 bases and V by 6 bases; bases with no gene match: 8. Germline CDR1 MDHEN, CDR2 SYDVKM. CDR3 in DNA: TGTGCCAGCAGCCCGCCGGGACAGGGAACCTACGAGCAGTACTTC. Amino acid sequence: CASSPPGQGTYEQYF.

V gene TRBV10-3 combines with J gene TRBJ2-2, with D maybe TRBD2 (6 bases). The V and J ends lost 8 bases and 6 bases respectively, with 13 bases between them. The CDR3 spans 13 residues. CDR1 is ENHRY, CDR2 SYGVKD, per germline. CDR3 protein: CAIASGLAGELFF. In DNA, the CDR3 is TGTGCCATCGCCTCGGGACTGGCCGGGGAGCTGTTTTTT.

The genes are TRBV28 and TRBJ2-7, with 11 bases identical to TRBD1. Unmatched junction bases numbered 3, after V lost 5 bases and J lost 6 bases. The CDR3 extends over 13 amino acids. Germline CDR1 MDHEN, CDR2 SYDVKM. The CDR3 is CASSRTGGFEQYF. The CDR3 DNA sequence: TGTGCCAGCAGTAGGACAGGGGGCTTCGAGCAGTACTTC.

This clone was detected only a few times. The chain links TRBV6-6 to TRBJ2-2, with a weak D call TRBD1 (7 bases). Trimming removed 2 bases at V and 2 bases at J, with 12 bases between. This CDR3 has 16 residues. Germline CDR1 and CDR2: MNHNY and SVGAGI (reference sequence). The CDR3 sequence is CASSYRGTANTGELFF. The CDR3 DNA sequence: TGTGCCAGCAGTTACCGCGGGACAGCAAACACCGGGGAGCTGTTTTTT.